This passage covers 16 T cell receptor beta chains from one sample sequenced in a study of blood T cell repertoires in COVID-19. Here immunoSEQ multiplex PCR was the method, and the copy in TCRdb shows in-frame clones only, minus some. The profile shows roughly 68,000 clones, about 92% of them singletons. Sequenced: peripheral blood. These receptors all come from a man aged 50-60 years with COVID-19, enrolled during active disease.

The chain is built from TRBV24-1 and TRBJ2-3; TRBD2 is a possible D gene (5 bases). Trimming removed 1 base at V and 10 bases at J, with 11 bases between. CDR1 KGHDR and CDR2 SFDVKD come from the germline V gene. This CDR3 has 13 amino acids. In nucleotides, the CDR3 is TGTGCCACCAGTGATTTTCGGGGTCTAGCGCAGTATTTT. This translates into CATSDFRGLAQYF.

The chain recombines TRBV5-1 with TRBJ1-1; 7 nucleotides match TRBD1. This CDR3 spans 14 amino acids. J gave up 4 bases and V 2 bases, and 5 bases lay outside the gene matches. The germline gives CDR1 SGHRS, CDR2 YFSETQ. The CDR3 is CASSFVRQGTEAFF. The CDR3 nucleotides are TGCGCCAGCAGCTTCGTTCGACAGGGCACTGAAGCTTTCTTT.

The chain employs TRBV5-1 and TRBJ2-7; tentative D call: TRBD1 (7 bases). In germline, CDR1 is SGHRS, CDR2 YFSETQ. The CDR3 totals 14 residues. V gave up 3 bases and J gave up 0 bases, with 10 bases separating them. The CDR3 region is CASSWRDSSYEQYF. The CDR3 DNA reads as TGCGCCAGCAGCTGGAGGGACAGCTCCTACGAGCAGTACTTC.

J is TRBJ2-3 and V is TRBV19, with 9 bases identical to TRBD2. J was trimmed by 8 bases and V by 4 bases; bases with no gene match: 22. Germline-derived CDR1 and CDR2 are LNHDA and SQIVND (reference sequence). The CDR3 runs 19 residues. The CDR3 DNA follows: TGTGCCAGTAGTACCTCCAATCCGGGACTAGCAAAAAAAGTGGGTACGCAGTATTTT. Amino acid sequence: CASSTSNPGLAKKVGTQYF.

The gene calls are TRBV4-1 and TRBJ2-5; a possible D gene is TRBD1 (6 bases). This CDR3 has 15 residues. Trimming removed 0 bases from V and 7 bases from J, with 15 bases in between. CDR1 and CDR2 from the germline V gene are MGHRA and YSYEKL. For the CDR3, the DNA is TGCGCCAGCAGCCAAGATTGGGGGACATCGGGGACCCAGTACTTC. Protein product: CASSQDWGTSGTQYF.

The chain uses TRBV5-6 and TRBJ2-1; 7 nucleotides agree with TRBD2. The CDR3 runs 18 residues. Germline CDR1 SGHDT, CDR2 YYEEEE. The junction had 12 bases not matched to a gene; V was cut back by 3 bases and J by 0 bases. The CDR3, as DNA: TGTGCCAGCAGCTGGGTGGGACTATACAGCGGCTCCTACAATGAGCAGTTCTTC. Protein sequence: CASSWVGLYSGSYNEQFF.

The chain links TRBV29-1 to TRBJ2-3; a weak D match, TRBD2 (6 bases). Germline CDR1 reads SQVTM; CDR2 reads ANQGSEA. V lost 2 bases and J lost 2, with 17 bases in between. This CDR3 has 16 residues. This chain's CDR3 is CSVEPLASHFTDTQYF. The CDR3 nucleotides read TGCAGCGTTGAACCCCTAGCGAGCCACTTCACAGATACGCAGTATTTT.

The DNA for the CDR3 is TGTGCCAGTAGTGTTATGCGGGGATCCTACGAGCAGTACTTC. Amino acids: CASSVMRGSYEQYF. The chain recombines TRBV19 with TRBJ2-7; tentative D call: TRBD2 (6 bases). CDR3 length: 14 amino acids. Germline V gives CDR1 LNHDA, CDR2 SQIVND (reference sequence). Trimming shortened V by 5 bases and J by 1 base, and 12 bases separated the two germline ends.

This clone came up once. The rearrangement joins TRBV5-1 to TRBJ1-5; unclear D gene. This CDR3 is built from 14 residues. Germline V gene data show CDR1 as SGHRS and CDR2 as YFSETQ. V was pared by 1 base and J by 5 bases, with 10 bases between. DNA for the CDR3: TGCGCCAGCAGCTTGATCAGCGGTGATCAGCCCCAGCATTTT. Translated: CASSLISGDQPQHF.

DNA for the CDR3: TGCGCCAGCAGCTCGGGGGACCGGGAGGGTGAGCAGTTCTTC. This translates into CASSSGDREGEQFF. The rearrangement joins TRBV5-1 to TRBJ2-1, with 8 positions matching TRBD2. V was clipped by 3 bases and J by 9 bases; unmatched bases: 8. The CDR3 has 14 residues. Germline CDR1 SGHRS, CDR2 YFSETQ.

This chain joins TRBV6-4 and TRBJ2-6; D is possibly TRBD1 (5 bases). This CDR3 has 16 residues. Trimming removed 2 bases at V and 4 bases at J, with 12 bases between. Germline V gene sequence: CDR1 MRHNA, CDR2 SNTAGT. The CDR3, as DNA: TGTGCCAGCAGTGACAGGTCAGGGTCCGGGGCCAACGTCCTGACTTTC. It is translated as CASSDRSGSGANVLTF.

V usage is TRBV28 and J usage is TRBJ1-6; D is uncertain. This CDR3 spans 11 amino acids. Germline V lookup: CDR1 MDHEN, CDR2 SYDVKM. V gave up 6 bases and J gave up 7 bases, with 4 bases separating them. The CDR3 region is CASSKNSPLHF. The CDR3 nucleotides are TGTGCCAGCAGCAAAAATTCACCCCTCCACTTT.

The chain uses TRBV10-3 and TRBJ2-3; D remains ambiguous. V was clipped by 5 bases and J by 0 bases, with 9 bases between them. Germline V gene sequence: CDR1 ENHRY, CDR2 SYGVKD. The CDR3 runs to 14 residues. The CDR3 coding sequence is TGTGCCATCAGTTCCGGTACTAGCACAGATACGCAGTATTTT. It codes for CAISSGTSTDTQYF.

The chain uses TRBV5-6 and TRBJ1-5, with D hard to call. CDR3 length: 12 amino acids. Trimming stripped 2 bases from V and 5 bases from J, with 5 bases between. Germline values: CDR1 SGHDT, CDR2 YYEEEE. CDR3 region: CASSFQDQPQHF. In DNA, the CDR3 is TGTGCCAGCAGCTTTCAGGATCAGCCCCAGCATTTT.

The CDR3 DNA follows: TGTGCCAGCAGCCGAGGTGGCAGGGAAGGGTATGGCTACACCTTC. Translated: CASSRGGREGYGYTF. The chain carries TRBV6-5 and TRBJ1-2; the D gene is possibly TRBD1 (5 bases). The CDR3 has 15 residues. Germline assignment: CDR1 MNHEY and CDR2 SVGAGI. Trimming pared 6 bases from V and 5 bases from J, leaving 19 bases between.

This clone came up once. V gene TRBV18 combines with J gene TRBJ2-5, with a possible D match to TRBD1 (5 bases). Trimming left V 3 bases short and J 0 bases short, with 8 bases between. Germline CDR1 and CDR2: KGHSH and LQKENI. This CDR3 has 14 amino acids. The CDR3 nucleotides read TGTGCCAGCTCACCGGGCAGGGACCAAGAGACCCAGTACTTC. Its protein product is CASSPGRDQETQYF.